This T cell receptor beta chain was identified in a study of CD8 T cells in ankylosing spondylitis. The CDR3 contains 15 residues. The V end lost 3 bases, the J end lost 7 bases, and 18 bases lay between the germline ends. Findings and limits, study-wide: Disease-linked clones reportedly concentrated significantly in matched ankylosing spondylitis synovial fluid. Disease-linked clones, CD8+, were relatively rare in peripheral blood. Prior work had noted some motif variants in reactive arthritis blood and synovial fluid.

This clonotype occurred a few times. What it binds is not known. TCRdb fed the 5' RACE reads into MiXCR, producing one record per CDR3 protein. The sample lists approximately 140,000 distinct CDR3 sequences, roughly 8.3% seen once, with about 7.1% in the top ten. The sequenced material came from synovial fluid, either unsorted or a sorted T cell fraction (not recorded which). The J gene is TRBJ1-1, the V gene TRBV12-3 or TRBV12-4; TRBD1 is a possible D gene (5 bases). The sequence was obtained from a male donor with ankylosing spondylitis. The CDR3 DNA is TGTGCCAGCAGTTTCCCCCGCAGGGCCAGACTTGAAGCTTTCTTT. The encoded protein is CASSFPRRARLEAFF.